A selection of T cell receptor beta chains follows, all from one sample in a study of shared clonotypes between healthy human individuals. This table comes from immunoSEQ multiplex PCR, and its TCRdb copy is limited to in-frame clones, with some not included. The table includes approximately 500,000 clones, almost 97% detected once. Sequenced input: naive CD4+ T cells sorted from blood. The receptors originated from a woman in her 30s in good health. The conserved cysteine and the conserved F or W are not part of the CDR3 here. The order of the fields is V gene, J gene, D gene, CDR3 length, CDR3 protein. A D gene is named only where the DNA matches it firmly.

TRBV18	TRBJ2-3	-	14	ASSRKEARSTDTQY
TRBV6-1	TRBJ1-1	-	12	ASIAGIRNTEAF
TRBV19	TRBJ2-7	TRBD2	14	ASSVRLAGGSYEQY
TRBV7-8	TRBJ2-2	-	12	ASRSGSHTGELF
TRBV28	TRBJ1-5	-	13	ASSTMDSSILPQH
TRBV28	TRBJ2-7	-	11	ASSLVGSYEQY
TRBV2	TRBJ2-2	-	13	ASSESEGSTGELF
TRBV7-9	TRBJ2-1	TRBD2	15	ASSAGGSGGPGDEQF
TRBV21-1	TRBJ2-7	-	12	ASREREGCHEQY
TRBV18	TRBJ1-2	-	11	ASSPTENYGYT
TRBV27	TRBJ2-2	-	11	ASSFGGLRELF
TRBV14	TRBJ1-2	-	12	ASSQAIGARGYT
TRBV5-1	TRBJ2-1	TRBD2	15	ASSLGLAGEGQNEQF
TRBV27	TRBJ2-7	-	11	ASSHRWSYEQY
TRBV5-1	TRBJ1-3	-	11	ASIGPSGNTIY
TRBV7-9	TRBJ2-7	TRBD1	14	ASSFAGTGISYEQY
TRBV7-6	TRBJ2-3	TRBD2	13	ASSSSSGTTDTQY
TRBV12-5	TRBJ2-7	-	13	ASGLPRDLAYEQY
TRBV6-5	TRBJ2-4	-	11	ASSLYFQNIQY
TRBV7-2	TRBJ2-7	-	12	ASTSWANPYEQY
TRBV4-1	TRBJ2-5	TRBD1	13	ASSRPGQIQETQY
TRBV30	TRBJ1-2	-	12	AWSLFEGLNGYT
TRBV18	TRBJ1-3	-	13	ASSPPSLSGNTIY
TRBV5-1	TRBJ2-5	-	13	ASSLGDRSGETQY
TRBV19	TRBJ2-7	-	9	ASRGSYEQY
TRBV4-2	TRBJ1-1	-	14	ASSLPYAGRRTEAF
TRBV19	TRBJ1-4	-	13	ASTTINPTNEKLF
TRBV20-1	TRBJ2-1	-	9	SAPVWGRQF
TRBV28	TRBJ1-5	-	13	ASRPEGPGDQPQH
TRBV30	TRBJ1-3	-	10	AWTDSGNTIY
TRBV19	TRBJ2-2	-	12	ASSMAPNTGELF
TRBV19	TRBJ1-2	-	12	ASSPRDGKYGYT
TRBV2	TRBJ2-2	-	10	ASSTRTGELF
TRBV30	TRBJ2-3	-	10	AWSSGADTQY
TRBV2	TRBJ1-2	-	11	ASSERRQGDYT
TRBV9	TRBJ1-1	-	13	ASSVADTMNTEAF
TRBV7-9	TRBJ1-1	TRBD1	14	ASSLAPGQGNTEAF
TRBV9	TRBJ1-3	TRBD1	14	ASSVASGGSGNTIY
TRBV18	TRBJ2-2	TRBD2	13	ASSPGGSDTGELF
TRBV27	TRBJ2-7	TRBD2	13	ASSLTVAGSYEQY
TRBV27	TRBJ1-4	-	10	ASSREGEKLF
TRBV7-8	TRBJ1-1	-	13	ASSPQVGTPDEAF
TRBV10-2	TRBJ1-2	-	10	ASSQNQYGYT
TRBV7-8	-	-	12	ASSLVRGRNEQY
TRBV18	TRBJ1-6	-	11	ASSPVGDSPLH
TRBV19	TRBJ1-5	-	11	ASSPGNNQPQH
TRBV9	TRBJ1-2	TRBD1	13	ASSRTDTGDYGYT
TRBV5-1	TRBJ2-7	-	11	ASREGVNHEQY
TRBV28	TRBJ1-5	-	11	ASSYQDNQPQH
TRBV28	TRBJ2-4	TRBD1	14	ASSPRTGLAKNIQY
TRBV18	TRBJ2-5	-	12	ASSHGGWKETQY
TRBV6-5	TRBJ2-2	-	11	ASSYGSTGELF